This T cell receptor beta chain was sequenced in a study of T cell responses to AZD1222 COVID-19 vaccine. Clones were read by immunoSEQ multiplex PCR, and TCRdb kept only the in-frame ones, dropping some. The sample has 150,000 to 200,000 clones, roughly 92% seen once. The CDR3 totals 13 residues. V shed 4 bases and J shed 7 bases, with 11 bases lying between them. CDR1 is MDHEN and CDR2 is SYDVKM in the germline V gene. The sequence derives from an adult in good health. The sample was peripheral blood, taken on day 0 of AZD1222 vaccination. The V and J genes are TRBV28 and TRBJ1-5, with D uncertain. The CDR3 nucleotides read TGTGCCAGCAGTTCACTAACACTACAGCCCCAGCATTTT. As protein: CASSSLTLQPQHF.